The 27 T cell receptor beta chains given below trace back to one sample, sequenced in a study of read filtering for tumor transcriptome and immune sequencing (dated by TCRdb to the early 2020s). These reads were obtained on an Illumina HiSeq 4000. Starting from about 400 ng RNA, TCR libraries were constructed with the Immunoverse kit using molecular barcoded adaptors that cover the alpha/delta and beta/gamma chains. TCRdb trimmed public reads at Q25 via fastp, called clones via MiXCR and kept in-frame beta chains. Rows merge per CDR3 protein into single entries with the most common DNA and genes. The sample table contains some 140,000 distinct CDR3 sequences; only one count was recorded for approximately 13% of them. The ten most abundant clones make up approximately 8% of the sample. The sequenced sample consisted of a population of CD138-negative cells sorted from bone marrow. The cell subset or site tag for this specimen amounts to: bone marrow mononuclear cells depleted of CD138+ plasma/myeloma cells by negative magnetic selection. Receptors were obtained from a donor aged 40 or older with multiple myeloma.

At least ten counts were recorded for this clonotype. The CDR3 region is CASRSGRSGNEQFF. Written as DNA, the CDR3 is TGTGCCAGCCGGAGCGGGAGGTCAGGCAATGAGCAGTTCTTC. V gene TRBV28 combines with J gene TRBJ2-1; 9 bases are a match to TRBD2. Germline values: CDR1 MDHEN, CDR2 SYDVKM. The CDR3 totals 14 residues. The V and J ends lost 8 bases and 6 bases, in that order; junction bases with no gene match: 8.

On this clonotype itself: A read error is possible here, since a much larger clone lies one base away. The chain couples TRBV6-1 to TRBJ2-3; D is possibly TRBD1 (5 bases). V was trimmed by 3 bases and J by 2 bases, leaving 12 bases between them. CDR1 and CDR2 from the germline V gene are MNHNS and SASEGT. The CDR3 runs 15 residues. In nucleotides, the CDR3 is TGTGCCAGCAGTGACGGTAAGGGGTTCACAGATACGCAGTATTTT. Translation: CASSDGKGFTDTQYF.

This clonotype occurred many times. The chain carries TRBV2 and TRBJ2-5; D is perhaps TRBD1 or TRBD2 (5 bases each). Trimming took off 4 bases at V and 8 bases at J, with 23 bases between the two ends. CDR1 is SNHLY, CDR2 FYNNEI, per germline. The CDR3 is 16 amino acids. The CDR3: CASSVQSGTPDNTQYF. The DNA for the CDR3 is TGTGCCAGCAGTGTCCAATCCGGGACCCCGGATAACACCCAGTACTTC. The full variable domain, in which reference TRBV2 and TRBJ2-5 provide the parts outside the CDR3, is EPEVTQTPSHQVTQMGQEVILRCVPISNHLYFYWYRQILGQKVEFLVSFYNNEISEKSEIFDDQFSVERPDGSNFTLKIRSTKLEDSAMYFCASSVQSGTPDNTQYFGPGTRLLVL.

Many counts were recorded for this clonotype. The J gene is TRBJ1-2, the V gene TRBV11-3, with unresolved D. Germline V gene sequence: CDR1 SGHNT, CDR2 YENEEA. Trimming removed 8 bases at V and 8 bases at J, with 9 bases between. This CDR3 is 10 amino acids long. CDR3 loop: CASPSNGYTF. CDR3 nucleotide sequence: TGTGCCAGCCCCAGTAACGGCTACACCTTC.

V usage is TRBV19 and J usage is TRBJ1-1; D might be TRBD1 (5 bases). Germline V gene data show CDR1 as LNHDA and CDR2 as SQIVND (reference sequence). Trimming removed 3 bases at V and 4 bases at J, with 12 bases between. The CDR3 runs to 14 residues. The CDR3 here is CASSMGGEGTEAFF. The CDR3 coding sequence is TGTGCCAGTAGTATGGGGGGAGAGGGCACTGAAGCTTTCTTT.

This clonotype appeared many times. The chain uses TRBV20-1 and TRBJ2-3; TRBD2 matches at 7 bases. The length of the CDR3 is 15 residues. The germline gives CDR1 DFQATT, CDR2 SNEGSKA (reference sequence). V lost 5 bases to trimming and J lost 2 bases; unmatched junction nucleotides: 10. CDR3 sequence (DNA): TGCAGTGCTCCGAGTACGGGAGGCTTCACAGATACGCAGTATTTT. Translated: CSAPSTGGFTDTQYF.

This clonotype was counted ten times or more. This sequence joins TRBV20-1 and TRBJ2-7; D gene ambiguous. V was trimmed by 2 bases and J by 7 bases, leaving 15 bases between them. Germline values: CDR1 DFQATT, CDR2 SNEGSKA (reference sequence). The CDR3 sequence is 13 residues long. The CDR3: CSARLWGRREQYF. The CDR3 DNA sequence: TGCAGTGCTAGACTTTGGGGTCGCCGGGAGCAGTACTTC.

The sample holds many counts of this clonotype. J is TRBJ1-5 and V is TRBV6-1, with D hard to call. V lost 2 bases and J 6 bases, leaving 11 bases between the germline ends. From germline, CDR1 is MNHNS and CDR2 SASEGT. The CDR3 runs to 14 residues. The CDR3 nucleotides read TGTGCCAGCAGTGAACAGCGAGCTACTCAGCCCCAGCATTTT. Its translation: CASSEQRATQPQHF.

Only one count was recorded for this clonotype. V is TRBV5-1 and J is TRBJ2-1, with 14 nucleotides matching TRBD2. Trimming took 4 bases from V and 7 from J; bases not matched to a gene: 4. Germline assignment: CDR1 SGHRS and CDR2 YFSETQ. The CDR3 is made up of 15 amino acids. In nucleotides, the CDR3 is TGCGCCAGCAGCCGAGGGACTAGCGGGGGAAATGAGCAGTTCTTC. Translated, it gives CASSRGTSGGNEQFF.

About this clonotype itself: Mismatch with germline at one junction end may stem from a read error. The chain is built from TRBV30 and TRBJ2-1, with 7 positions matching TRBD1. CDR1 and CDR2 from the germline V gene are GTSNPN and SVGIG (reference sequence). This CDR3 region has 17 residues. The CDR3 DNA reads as TGCGCCTGGAGTCCCATCAGAGTAGGGGGCTCCTCCAATGAGCAGTTCTTC. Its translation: CAWSPIRVGGSSNEQFF.

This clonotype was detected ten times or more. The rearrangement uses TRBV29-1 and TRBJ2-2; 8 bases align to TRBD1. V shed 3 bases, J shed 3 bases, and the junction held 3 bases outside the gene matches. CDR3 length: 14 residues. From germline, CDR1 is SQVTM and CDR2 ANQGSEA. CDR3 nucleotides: TGCAGCGTTGATGTACAGGGGGACACCGGGGAGCTGTTTTTT. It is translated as CSVDVQGDTGELFF.

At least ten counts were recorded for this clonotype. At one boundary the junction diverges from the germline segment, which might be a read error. The CDR3 DNA follows: TGTGCCAGCAGTACTTATATGGGGACAGCCTTTGCTTTT. Its protein product is CASSTYMGTAFAF. The chain links TRBV12-3 or TRBV12-4 to TRBJ1-4, with 7 bases aligning to TRBD1. The length of the CDR3 is 13 residues.

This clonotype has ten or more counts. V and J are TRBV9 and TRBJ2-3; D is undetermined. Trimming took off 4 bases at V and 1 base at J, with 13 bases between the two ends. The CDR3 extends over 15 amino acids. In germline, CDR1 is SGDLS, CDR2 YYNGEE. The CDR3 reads CASSLTSFGTDTQYF. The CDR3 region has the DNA TGTGCCAGCAGCCTAACAAGCTTCGGCACAGATACGCAGTATTTT.

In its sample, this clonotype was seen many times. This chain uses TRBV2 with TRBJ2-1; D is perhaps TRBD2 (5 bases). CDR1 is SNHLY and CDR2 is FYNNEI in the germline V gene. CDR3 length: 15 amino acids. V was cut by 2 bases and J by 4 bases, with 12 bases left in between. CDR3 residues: CASSERAGQYNEQFF. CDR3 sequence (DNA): TGTGCCAGCAGTGAACGGGCGGGTCAATACAATGAGCAGTTCTTC.

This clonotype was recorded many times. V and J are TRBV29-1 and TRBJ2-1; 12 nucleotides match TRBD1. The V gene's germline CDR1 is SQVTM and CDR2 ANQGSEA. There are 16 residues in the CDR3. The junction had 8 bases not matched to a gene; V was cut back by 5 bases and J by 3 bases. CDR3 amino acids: CSVMTRDRGLYNEQFF. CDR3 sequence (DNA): TGCAGCGTTATGACCCGGGACAGGGGGCTCTACAATGAGCAGTTCTTC.

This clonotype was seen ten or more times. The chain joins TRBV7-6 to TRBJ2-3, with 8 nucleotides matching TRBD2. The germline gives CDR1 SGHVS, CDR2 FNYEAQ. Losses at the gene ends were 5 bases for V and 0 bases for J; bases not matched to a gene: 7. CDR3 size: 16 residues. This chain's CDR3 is CASSRSGATSTDTQYF. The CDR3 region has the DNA TGTGCCAGCAGCCGTAGCGGGGCCACTAGCACAGATACGCAGTATTTT.

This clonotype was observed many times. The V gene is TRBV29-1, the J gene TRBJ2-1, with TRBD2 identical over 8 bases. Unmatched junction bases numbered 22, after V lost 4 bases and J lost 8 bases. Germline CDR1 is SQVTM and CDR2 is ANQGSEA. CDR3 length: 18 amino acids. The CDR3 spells CSVGKPSSSGLVGHEQFF. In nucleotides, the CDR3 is TGCAGCGTTGGAAAGCCTTCGTCTTCGGGACTAGTCGGTCATGAGCAGTTCTTC.

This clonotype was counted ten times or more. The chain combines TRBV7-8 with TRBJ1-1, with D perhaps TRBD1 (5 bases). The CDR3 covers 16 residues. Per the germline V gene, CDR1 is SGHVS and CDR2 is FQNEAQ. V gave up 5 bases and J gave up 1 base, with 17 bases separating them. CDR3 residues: CASSQPVGQPNTEAFF. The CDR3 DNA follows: TGTGCCAGCAGCCAACCAGTGGGGCAGCCGAACACTGAAGCTTTCTTT.

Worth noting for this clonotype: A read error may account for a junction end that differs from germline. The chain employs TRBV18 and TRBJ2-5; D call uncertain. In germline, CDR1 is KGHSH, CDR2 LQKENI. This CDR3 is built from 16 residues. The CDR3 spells CASSPPIIRNHETQYF. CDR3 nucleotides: TGTGCCAGCTCACCACCCATTATACGGAACCATGAGACCCAGTACTTC.

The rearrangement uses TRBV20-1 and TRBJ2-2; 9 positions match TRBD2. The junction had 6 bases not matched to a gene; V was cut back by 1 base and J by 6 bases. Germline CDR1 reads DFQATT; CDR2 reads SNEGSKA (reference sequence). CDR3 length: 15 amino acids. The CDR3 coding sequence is TGCAGTGCTAGAGTAGCGGGAGAGGGACCCGGGGAGCTGTTTTTT. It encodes CSARVAGEGPGELFF.

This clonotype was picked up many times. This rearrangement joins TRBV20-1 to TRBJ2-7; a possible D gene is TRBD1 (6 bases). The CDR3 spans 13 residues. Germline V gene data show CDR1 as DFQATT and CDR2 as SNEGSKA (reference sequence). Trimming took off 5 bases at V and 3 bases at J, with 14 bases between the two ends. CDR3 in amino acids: CSALDGRGYEQYF. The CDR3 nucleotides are TGCAGTGCTCTTGATGGCAGGGGCTACGAGCAGTACTTC.

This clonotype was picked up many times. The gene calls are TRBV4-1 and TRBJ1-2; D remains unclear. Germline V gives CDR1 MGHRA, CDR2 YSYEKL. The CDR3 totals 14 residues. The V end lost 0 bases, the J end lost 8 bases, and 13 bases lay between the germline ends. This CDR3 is CASSQDGGIGGYTF. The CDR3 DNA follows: TGCGCCAGCAGCCAAGATGGAGGAATCGGCGGCTACACCTTC.

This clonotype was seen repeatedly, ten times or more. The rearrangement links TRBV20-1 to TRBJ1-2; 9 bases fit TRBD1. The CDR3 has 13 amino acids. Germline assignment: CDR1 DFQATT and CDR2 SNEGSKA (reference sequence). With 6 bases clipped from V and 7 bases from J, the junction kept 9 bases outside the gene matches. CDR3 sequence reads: CSAPMDRGIGYTF. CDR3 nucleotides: TGCAGTGCCCCCATGGACAGGGGAATTGGCTACACCTTC.

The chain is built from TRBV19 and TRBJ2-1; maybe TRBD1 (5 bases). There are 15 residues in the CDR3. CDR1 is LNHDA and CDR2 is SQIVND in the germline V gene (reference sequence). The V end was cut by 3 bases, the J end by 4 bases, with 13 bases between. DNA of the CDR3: TGTGCCAGTAGTATTGGGGCAGGGCGGTACAATGAGCAGTTCTTC. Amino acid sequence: CASSIGAGRYNEQFF.

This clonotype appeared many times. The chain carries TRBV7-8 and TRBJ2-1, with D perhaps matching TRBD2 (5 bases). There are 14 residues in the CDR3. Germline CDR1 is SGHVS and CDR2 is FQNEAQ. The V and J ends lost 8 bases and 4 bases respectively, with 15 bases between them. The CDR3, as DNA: TGTGCCAGCGGCGAGGGCAGGATTTACAATGAGCAGTTCTTC. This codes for CASGEGRIYNEQFF.

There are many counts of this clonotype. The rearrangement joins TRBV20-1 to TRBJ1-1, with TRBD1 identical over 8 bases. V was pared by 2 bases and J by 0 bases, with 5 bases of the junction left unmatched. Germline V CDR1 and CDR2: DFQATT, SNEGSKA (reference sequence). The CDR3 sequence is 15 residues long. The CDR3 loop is CSARPGQVVNTEAFF. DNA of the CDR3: TGCAGTGCTAGACCGGGACAGGTCGTGAACACTGAAGCTTTCTTT.

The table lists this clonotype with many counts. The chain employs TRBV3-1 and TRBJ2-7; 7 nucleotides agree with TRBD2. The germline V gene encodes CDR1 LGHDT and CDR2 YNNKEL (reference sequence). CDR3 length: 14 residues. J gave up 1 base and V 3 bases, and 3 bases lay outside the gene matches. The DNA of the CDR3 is TGTGCCAGCAGCCAGAGCGGGACTTCCTACGAGCAGTACTTC. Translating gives CASSQSGTSYEQYF.